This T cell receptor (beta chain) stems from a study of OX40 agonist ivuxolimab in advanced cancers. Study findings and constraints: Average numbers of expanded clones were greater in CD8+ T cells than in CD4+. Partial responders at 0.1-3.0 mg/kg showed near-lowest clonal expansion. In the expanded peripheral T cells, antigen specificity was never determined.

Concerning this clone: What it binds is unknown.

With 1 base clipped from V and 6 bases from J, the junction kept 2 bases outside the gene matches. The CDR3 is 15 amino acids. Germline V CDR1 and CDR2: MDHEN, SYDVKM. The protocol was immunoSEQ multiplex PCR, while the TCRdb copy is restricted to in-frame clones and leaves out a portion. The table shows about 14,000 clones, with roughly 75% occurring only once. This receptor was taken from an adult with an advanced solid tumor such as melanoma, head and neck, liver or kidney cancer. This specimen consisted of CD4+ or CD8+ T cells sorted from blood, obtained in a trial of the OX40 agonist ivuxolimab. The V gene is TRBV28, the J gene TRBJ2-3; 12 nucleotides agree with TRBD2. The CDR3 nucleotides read TGTGCCAGCAGTTTATTTACTAGCGGGGGGGATACGCAGTATTTT. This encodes CASSLFTSGGDTQYF. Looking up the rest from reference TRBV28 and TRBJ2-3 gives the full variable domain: DVKVTQSSRYLVKRTGEKVFLECVQDMDHENMFWYRQDPGLGLRLIYFSYDVKMKEKGDIPEGYSVSREKKERFSLILESASTNQTSMYLCASSLFTSGGDTQYFGPGTRLTVL.